This T cell receptor (beta chain) was recovered during a study of blood T cells in healthy people across ages. Next came a second PCR, run for roughly 7 to 12 cycles, which used a sample-barcoded 5' primer along with a J-beta primer mix. TCRdb re-derived calls from the 5' RACE reads in MiXCR, one entry per CDR3 protein. Of roughly 1.5 million distinct CDR3 sequences detected, 42% appear once; the ten largest clones hold more than 4%. The V gene lost 0 bases and the J gene lost 1 base, with 13 bases spanning the gap. CDR1 LGHNA and CDR2 YSLEER come from the germline V gene. The CDR3 runs to 16 residues. This clonotype showed up just a few times.

The sequence came from a woman under 30 in good health. The sample taken for sequencing was blood. The rearrangement uses TRBV4-3 and TRBJ2-7, with D perhaps TRBD1 or TRBD2 (6 bases each). Written as DNA, the CDR3 is TGCGCCAGCAGCCAAGATGTGAGGGGGGCTTCCTACGAGCAGTACTTC. Translation: CASSQDVRGASYEQYF.